Following are 14 T cell receptor beta chains from one sample sequenced in a study of high-grade serous ovarian cancer treatment subgroups. The repertoire was sequenced with immunoSEQ multiplex PCR; TCRdb's copy has only in-frame clones and lacks some. The table lists about 2,500 clones, around 80% of them singletons. The tumor samples were collected prior to definitive surgery or chemotherapy. The specimen sequenced was tumor tissue. The receptors shown here come from a human donor with high-grade serous ovarian cancer.

This clone was seen only a few times. This rearrangement joins TRBV4-1 to TRBJ1-1; no clear D. CDR3 size: 13 residues. The germline gives CDR1 MGHRA, CDR2 YSYEKL. Trimming pared 0 bases from V and 5 bases from J, leaving 7 bases between. Here the CDR3 DNA reads TGCGCCAGCAGCCAAGAAGCCAGGACTGAAGCTTTCTTT. Translating gives CASSQEARTEAFF.

This clone was counted a few times. The chain links TRBV2 to TRBJ2-7, with D maybe TRBD1 (5 bases). CDR3 length: 19 amino acids. The germline V gene has CDR1 SNHLY and CDR2 FYNNEI. V dropped 2 bases and J dropped 0 bases, with 23 bases sitting between them. Here the CDR3 reads CASSEFPIRGMRSSYEQYF. In DNA form, the CDR3 reads TGTGCCAGCAGTGAATTCCCAATTAGGGGAATGAGGAGCTCCTACGAGCAGTACTTC. The full variable domain, its missing parts supplied by reference TRBV2 and TRBJ2-7, is EPEVTQTPSHQVTQMGQEVILRCVPISNHLYFYWYRQILGQKVEFLVSFYNNEISEKSEIFDDQFSVERPDGSNFTLKIRSTKLEDSAMYFCASSEFPIRGMRSSYEQYFGPGTRLTVT.

This clone was seen only a few times. The chain joins TRBV19 to TRBJ1-5; possible D gene TRBD1, 5 bases. Germline V gene sequence: CDR1 LNHDA, CDR2 SQIVND (reference sequence). V was trimmed by 3 bases and J by 3 bases, leaving 9 bases between them. This CDR3 is 14 amino acids long. Here the CDR3 DNA reads TGTGCCAGTAGTATTCGACAGTTCAATCAGCCCCAGCATTTT. This encodes CASSIRQFNQPQHF.

V gene TRBV7-2 combines with J gene TRBJ2-2; TRBD2 matches at 10 bases. This CDR3 region has 16 residues. J gave up 6 bases and V 6 bases, and 10 bases lay outside the gene matches. Germline loops: CDR1 SGHTA, CDR2 FQGNSA. CDR3 bases: TGTGCCAGCAGTTTTCCGGGGAGCGGGGGGGCCGGGGAGCTGTTTTTT. Protein product: CASSFPGSGGAGELFF.

This sequence joins TRBV6-5 and TRBJ1-2; 8 bases map to TRBD1. CDR1 and CDR2 from the germline V gene are MNHEY and SVGAGI. With 6 bases clipped from V and 4 bases from J, the junction kept 4 bases outside the gene matches. This CDR3 comprises 13 residues. CDR3 sequence (DNA): TGTGCCAGCAGCGACACAGGGGGCTATGGCTACACCTTC. It is translated as CASSDTGGYGYTF.

The chain carries TRBV12-5 and TRBJ2-3, with D perhaps TRBD1 or TRBD2 (5 bases each). Germline CDR1 reads LGHNT; CDR2 reads FRNRAP. The CDR3 runs 16 residues. V was trimmed by 1 base and J by 0 bases, leaving 11 bases between them. The CDR3 DNA sequence: TGTGCTAGTGGTTTGGGGCTAGAGGGGAGCACAGATACGCAGTATTTT. Protein sequence: CASGLGLEGSTDTQYF.

V and J are TRBV10-3 and TRBJ2-3; possibly TRBD1 or TRBD2 for D (5 bases each). V lost 4 bases and J 4 bases, leaving 15 bases between the germline ends. The length of the CDR3 is 15 residues. Germline V gene sequence: CDR1 ENHRY, CDR2 SYGVKD. Here the CDR3 DNA reads TGTGCCATCAGTGGGGAGTGGGGGAAACCAGATACGCAGTATTTT. It is translated as CAISGEWGKPDTQYF.

The chain combines TRBV29-1 with TRBJ2-1; D gene unclear. With 7 bases removed from V and 6 bases from J, the gap between germline ends came to 13 bases. Per the germline V gene, CDR1 is SQVTM and CDR2 is ANQGSEA. This CDR3 comprises 12 residues. Here the CDR3 DNA reads TGCAGCGCCCGAGAGAGCAGCAATGAGCAGTTCTTC. Translation: CSARESSNEQFF.

CDR3 bases: TGTGCCAGCAGTGAATATCAGCAGGGTTTGTACTTC. This gives the protein CASSEYQQGLYF. This rearrangement joins TRBV2 to TRBJ2-7; possible D gene TRBD1, 5 bases. V shed 2 bases and J shed 12 bases, with 14 bases lying between them. CDR1 is SNHLY, CDR2 FYNNEI, per germline. The CDR3 totals 12 residues.

The V and J genes are TRBV10-2 and TRBJ1-1, with TRBD1 as a possible D gene (5 bases). CDR1 and CDR2 from the germline V gene are WSHSY and SAAADI. This CDR3 comprises 13 residues. V was clipped by 7 bases and J by 3 bases, with 12 bases between them. The CDR3 coding sequence is TGCGCCAGCATGCGGGGGGGGTACACTGAAGCTTTCTTT. Translation gives CASMRGGYTEAFF.

This clone was detected once. This sequence joins TRBV7-2 and TRBJ2-4, with 11 bases that match TRBD2. Losses at the gene ends were 0 bases for V and 0 bases for J; bases not matched to a gene: 7. There are 19 residues in the CDR3. CDR1 is SGHTA and CDR2 is FQGNSA in the germline V gene. CDR3 nucleotide sequence: TGTGCCAGCAGCTTAGCGTTTAGCGGGGGGGTTGGAGCCAAAAACATTCAGTACTTC. Residues: CASSLAFSGGVGAKNIQYF. Based on the CDR3 plus reference TRBV7-2 and TRBJ2-4, the full variable domain is GAGVSQSPSNKVTEKGKDVELRCDPISGHTALYWYRQSLGQGLEFLIYFQGNSAPDKSGLPSDRFSAERTGGSVSTLTIQRTQQEDSAVYLCASSLAFSGGVGAKNIQYFGAGTRLSVL.

In this sample, this clone turned up a few times. This CDR3 reads CASSLRGEGTVYGDTQYF. DNA for the CDR3: TGTGCCAGCAGCTTAAGGGGAGAGGGGACAGTATACGGGGATACGCAGTATTTT. The rearrangement joins TRBV7-9 to TRBJ2-3; 7 bases line up with TRBD1. The CDR3 consists of 18 residues. The junction had 17 bases not matched to a gene; V was cut back by 2 bases and J by 6 bases. Germline CDR1 reads SEHNR; CDR2 reads FQNEAQ (reference sequence).

This clone has only a few counts. The gene calls are TRBV12-5 and TRBJ1-5; D might be TRBD1 (5 bases). Per germline, CDR1 LGHNT and CDR2 FRNRAP. V lost 7 bases and J 3 bases, leaving 13 bases between the germline ends. The CDR3 loop spans 14 amino acids. The chain's CDR3 is CASAPGRYNQPQHF. The CDR3 coding sequence is TGTGCTAGTGCTCCGGGACGGTACAATCAGCCCCAGCATTTT.

The table lists this clone with a count of one. The rearrangement uses TRBV15 and TRBJ1-5; 8 nucleotides line up with TRBD1. Germline loops: CDR1 LNHNV, CDR2 YYDKDF (reference sequence). V trimming: 5 bases; J trimming: 5 bases; junction bases outside the gene matches: 2. CDR3 length: 13 residues. CDR3 coding DNA: TGTGCCACCAGCCCACAGGGGGATCAGCCCCAGCATTTT. Its protein is CATSPQGDQPQHF.